The next 6 T cell receptor beta chains were all read from a single sample in a study of PD-L1 blockade in urothelial cancer. Time point of the sample: peripheral blood 6 weeks after treatment start. Profiling relied on immunoSEQ multiplex PCR, and the TCRdb table lists in-frame clones only, not all of them. The table records 100,000 to 150,000 clones, about 83% of them present only once. Sequenced material: PBMCs, taken around atezolizumab (anti-PD-L1) treatment. Receptor source: a man aged 45-65 years with urothelial cancer.

The chain recombines TRBV28 with TRBJ1-1; D possibly corresponds to TRBD1 (5 bases). This CDR3 comprises 14 residues. The germline gives CDR1 MDHEN, CDR2 SYDVKM. V was shortened by 2 bases and J by 10 bases, with 17 bases between the two germline ends. Here the CDR3 reads CASSLMEGHRRAFF. The CDR3 coding sequence is TGTGCCAGCAGTTTAATGGAGGGCCACAGGAGAGCTTTCTTT. Drawing the rest from reference TRBV28 and TRBJ1-1, the complete variable domain is DVKVTQSSRYLVKRTGEKVFLECVQDMDHENMFWYRQDPGLGLRLIYFSYDVKMKEKGDIPEGYSVSREKKERFSLILESASTNQTSMYLCASSLMEGHRRAFFGQGTRLTVV.

The genes are TRBV6-6 and TRBJ1-1, with D unresolved. The germline V gene encodes CDR1 MNHNY and CDR2 SVGAGI (reference sequence). CDR3 size: 14 residues. With 5 bases removed from V and 2 bases from J, the gap between germline ends came to 12 bases. Here the CDR3 reads CASSHHTENTEAFF. The CDR3 region has the DNA TGTGCCAGCAGTCACCATACAGAAAACACTGAAGCTTTCTTT.

V usage is TRBV19 and J usage is TRBJ2-1, with TRBD1 matching 7 bases. CDR3 length equals 13 residues. Germline values: CDR1 LNHDA, CDR2 SQIVND (reference sequence). V was clipped by 7 bases and J by 4 bases; unmatched bases: 4. CDR3 nucleotide sequence: TGTGCCAGTAACCGGGACAGATACAATGAGCAGTTCTTC. Protein product: CASNRDRYNEQFF.

This sequence joins TRBV6-1 and TRBJ2-3, with 7 bases that match TRBD2. The CDR3 contains 15 residues. CDR1 MNHNS and CDR2 SASEGT come from the germline V gene. V lost 7 bases to trimming and J lost 0 bases; unmatched junction nucleotides: 7. This chain's CDR3 is CASISGSSSTDTQYF. The DNA for the CDR3 is TGTGCCAGCATTAGCGGGTCTTCTAGCACAGATACGCAGTATTTT.

The rearrangement links TRBV9 to TRBJ1-4, with a tentative D call TRBD1 (5 bases). The CDR3 runs 16 residues. The germline CDR1 and CDR2 sequences are SGDLS and YYNGEE. The V end lost 4 bases, the J end lost 4 bases, and 17 bases lay between the germline ends. CDR3 in amino acids: CASSHRWDSLNEKLFF. CDR3 coding DNA: TGTGCCAGCAGCCACAGGTGGGATTCCCTTAATGAAAAACTGTTTTTT.

Many counts were recorded for this clone. The rearrangement uses TRBV4-1 and TRBJ2-1; 14 bases align to TRBD2. V lost 1 base to trimming and J lost 4 bases; unmatched junction nucleotides: 6. CDR3 size: 18 residues. The germline CDR1 and CDR2 sequences are MGHRA and YSYEKL. CDR3 region: CASSQGLAGGPQYNEQFF. In DNA form, the CDR3 reads TGCGCCAGCAGCCAAGGACTAGCGGGAGGGCCGCAGTACAATGAGCAGTTCTTC.